The sequence of this T cell receptor beta chain was determined in a study of radiation and T cells in renal cell carcinoma. Clones were read by immunoSEQ multiplex PCR, and TCRdb kept only the in-frame ones, dropping some. The sample lists approximately 140,000 clones, around 90% occurring once. The V gene's germline CDR1 is MNHNS and CDR2 SASEGT. The V gene lost 6 bases and the J gene lost 6 bases, with 18 bases spanning the gap. The CDR3 is made up of 14 amino acids. As for time point: baseline pretreatment blood. Treatment reported: 15 Gy SBRT to primary tumor, nephrectomy 4 weeks later. The sample was blood, taken from a patient whose treatment included radiotherapy and nephrectomy. The chain links TRBV6-1 to TRBJ2-7, with unresolved D. The sequence came from a woman aged 70-85 years with renal cell carcinoma. CDR3 amino acids: CASRGLGNLVEQYF. The CDR3 nucleotides read TGTGCCAGCAGGGGATTGGGGAACTTGGTCGAGCAGTACTTC.